The 18 T cell receptor beta chains below come from one sample, sequenced in a study of cytomegalovirus exposure and HLA in healthy donors. The repertoire was sequenced with immunoSEQ multiplex PCR; TCRdb's copy has only in-frame clones and lacks some. The data show some 80,000 clones, approximately 95% seen once. The sample taken for sequencing was PBMCs. The receptors were sampled from a young woman in good health and CMV-seronegative.

This chain links TRBV7-8 with TRBJ2-3; tentatively, D is TRBD1 (6 bases). V was trimmed by 5 bases and J by 4 bases, leaving 13 bases between them. Looked up from germline, CDR1 is SGHVS and CDR2 is FQNEAQ. The CDR3 contains 14 residues. CDR3 amino acids: CASSAPGVADTQYF. The DNA for the CDR3 is TGTGCCAGCAGCGCCCCAGGGGTGGCAGATACGCAGTATTTT.

This chain connects TRBV7-9 to TRBJ1-5; tentatively, D is TRBD1 (5 bases). Looked up from germline, CDR1 is SEHNR and CDR2 is FQNEAQ (reference sequence). Trimming shortened V by 4 bases and J by 0 bases, and 13 bases separated the two germline ends. CDR3 length: 16 residues. The CDR3, as DNA: TGTGCCAGCAGCTCGAACAGGATCAATAGCAATCAGCCCCAGCATTTT. This translates into CASSSNRINSNQPQHF.

The chain uses TRBV2 and TRBJ2-5; 11 bases match TRBD1. The germline V gene encodes CDR1 SNHLY and CDR2 FYNNEI. The length of the CDR3 is 15 residues. V shed 7 bases and J 1 base; nucleotides not matched to a gene: 5. The CDR3 here is CASTGQGATQETQYF. Written as DNA, the CDR3 is TGTGCCAGCACCGGACAGGGGGCGACCCAAGAGACCCAGTACTTC.

V is TRBV28 and J is TRBJ2-5; a possible D gene is TRBD2 (6 bases). The germline V gene has CDR1 MDHEN and CDR2 SYDVKM. This CDR3 has 15 residues. With 4 bases removed from V and 5 bases from J, the gap between germline ends came to 17 bases. CDR3 nucleotide sequence: TGTGCCAGCAGTTCTTTCCGGGAAGGAGGGGAGACCCAGTACTTC. Its translation is CASSSFREGGETQYF.

This chain links TRBV21-1 with TRBJ2-2; the table's D call, TRBD1, has no DNA check behind it. TRBV21-1 represents a pseudogene. The CDR3 spans 14 residues. CDR3 protein: CASSPGEHTGELFF. Here the CDR3 DNA reads TGTGCCAGCAGCCCAGGGGAACACACCGGGGAGCTGTTTTTT.

The J gene is TRBJ1-5, the V gene TRBV6-1, with D possibly TRBD1 on 6 matching bases. Germline CDR1 reads MNHNS; CDR2 reads SASEGT. V was pared by 5 bases and J by 3 bases, with 11 bases between. The CDR3 contains 14 residues. The DNA of the CDR3 is TGTGCCAGCAGTCTACAGGGTGACAATCAGCCCCAGCATTTT. It codes for CASSLQGDNQPQHF.

The chain has TRBV11-3 and TRBJ2-2; possibly TRBD1 for D (6 bases). The germline V gene has CDR1 SGHNT and CDR2 YENEEA. V lost 5 bases, J lost 7 bases, and 20 bases lay in between. There are 16 residues in the CDR3. CDR3 amino acids: CASSRTGKVANGELFF. CDR3 sequence (DNA): TGTGCCAGCAGCCGCACAGGGAAAGTTGCTAACGGGGAGCTGTTTTTT.

The chain recombines TRBV7-6 with TRBJ1-4; possibly TRBD1 for D (6 bases). Per germline, CDR1 SGHVS and CDR2 FNYEAQ. This CDR3 has 15 residues. V gave up 5 bases and J gave up 0 bases, with 10 bases separating them. The CDR3 bases are TGTGCCAGCAGCCCACGGACAGCAACTAATGAAAAACTGTTTTTT. It is translated as CASSPRTATNEKLFF.

The chain is built from TRBV10-1 and TRBJ2-1; 8 bases are a match to TRBD2. J lost 0 bases, V lost 2 bases, and 9 bases had no gene match. Germline CDR1 is WNHNN and CDR2 is SYGVQD (reference sequence). The CDR3 contains 18 residues. In DNA, the CDR3 is TGCGCCAGCAGTGAGATGGGGCGGGGGGATCTCTCCTACAATGAGCAGTTCTTC. Protein product: CASSEMGRGDLSYNEQFF.

The chain is built from TRBV6-5 and TRBJ2-2, with 11 bases that match TRBD2. The germline gives CDR1 MNHEY, CDR2 SVGAGI. CDR3 length: 15 residues. V was pared by 3 bases and J by 7 bases, with 4 bases of the junction left unmatched. CDR3 bases: TGTGCCAGCAGTTATAGCGGGGGGGAAAGCGGGGAGCTGTTTTTT. It translates to CASSYSGGESGELFF.

The rearrangement joins TRBV6-5 to TRBJ2-7; 12 bases match TRBD2. V lost 4 bases to trimming and J lost 3 bases; unmatched junction nucleotides: 4. Germline values: CDR1 MNHEY, CDR2 SVGAGI. The CDR3 runs to 15 residues. The DNA for the CDR3 is TGTGCCAGCAGTTTCGGACTAGCGGGATACTACGAGCAGTACTTC. It codes for CASSFGLAGYYEQYF.

V is TRBV28 and J is TRBJ1-5; D is perhaps TRBD1 (5 bases). Germline V gene lookup returns CDR1 MDHEN and CDR2 SYDVKM. With 5 bases removed from V and 7 bases from J, the gap between germline ends came to 12 bases. This CDR3 region has 13 residues. This chain's CDR3 is CASSSGARQPQHF. The CDR3 DNA is TGTGCCAGCAGTAGCGGGGCCCGGCAGCCCCAGCATTTT.

V gene TRBV6-1 combines with J gene TRBJ2-3; 10 nucleotides agree with TRBD1. The germline V gene encodes CDR1 MNHNS and CDR2 SASEGT. The CDR3 contains 13 residues. The CDR3 here is CADRGPSTDTQYF. The CDR3 coding sequence is TGTGCAGACAGGGGGCCCAGCACAGATACGCAGTATTTT.

V gene TRBV5-1 combines with J gene TRBJ2-3; TRBD2 agrees at 7 bases. The CDR3 totals 15 residues. V shed 0 bases, J shed 3 bases, and the junction held 4 bases outside the gene matches. CDR1 and CDR2 from the germline V gene are SGHRS and YFSETQ. The CDR3 here is CASSLATSATDTQYF. The CDR3 DNA reads TGCGCCAGCAGCTTGGCTACTAGCGCGACAGATACGCAGTATTTT.

This chain joins TRBV5-6 and TRBJ1-3, with D uncertain. V was trimmed by 1 base and J by 0 bases, leaving 8 bases between them. CDR3 size: 15 residues. Germline loops: CDR1 SGHDT, CDR2 YYEEEE. The DNA for the CDR3 is TGTGCCAGCAGCTTGACATACCTCTCTGGAAACACCATATATTTT. Its translation: CASSLTYLSGNTIYF. Complete variable domain (other parts from reference TRBV5-6 and TRBJ1-3): DAGVTQSPTHLIKTRGQQVTLRCSPKSGHDTVSWYQQALGQGPQFIFQYYEEEERQRGNFPDRFSGHQFPNYSSELNVNALLLGDSALYLCASSLTYLSGNTIYFGEGSWLTVV.

The chain uses TRBV4-1 and TRBJ1-5; 12 nucleotides agree with TRBD1. The CDR3 contains 17 residues. Trimming cost V 1 base and J 6 bases; bases outside gene matches: 7. CDR1 is MGHRA and CDR2 is YSYEKL in the germline V gene. This CDR3 is CASSQGLPGQGAQPQHF. The DNA for the CDR3 is TGCGCCAGCAGCCAAGGCTTGCCGGGACAGGGGGCTCAGCCCCAGCATTTT.

This clone appeared a single time. The J gene is TRBJ2-5, the V gene TRBV12-5; tentatively, D is TRBD2 (7 bases). The V end was cut by 6 bases, the J end by 5 bases, with 13 bases between. The CDR3 length is 13 residues. Germline V gene lookup returns CDR1 LGHNT and CDR2 FRNRAP. The CDR3 region has the DNA TGTGCTAGTGGATGGGGGGGGCCGGAGACCCAGTACTTC. Translation: CASGWGGPETQYF.

The chain combines TRBV2 with TRBJ2-7; 12 bases map to TRBD1. Per the germline V gene, CDR1 is SNHLY and CDR2 is FYNNEI. This CDR3 is built from 13 residues. V dropped 8 bases and J dropped 6; count of bases not matched to a gene: 5. Here the CDR3 DNA reads TGTGCCAGCGAGGGACAGGGGGCGATCGAGCAGTACTTC. This translates into CASEGQGAIEQYF.